The 19 T cell receptor beta chains below were found in one sample sequenced in a study of early stage breast cancer tumors. Data came from immunoSEQ multiplex PCR; TCRdb stores just in-frame clones and leaves some out. This sample carries over 15,000 clones, approximately 82% of them seen once, and the ten largest clones take 1.8%. The sample consisted of blood. The receptors derive from a person aged 65-85 years with breast cancer.

For the CDR3, the DNA is TGCGCCAGCAGCCCGGGACTGCCCTACAATGAGCAGTTCTTC. Residues: CASSPGLPYNEQFF. The chain carries TRBV5-1 and TRBJ2-1, with TRBD2 as a possible D gene (6 bases). The CDR3 is made up of 14 amino acids. Per the germline V gene, CDR1 is SGHRS and CDR2 is YFSETQ. Trimming removed 4 bases from V and 2 bases from J, with 10 bases in between.

V and J are TRBV7-8 and TRBJ2-7, with D hard to call. V was cut by 4 bases and J by 7 bases, with 17 bases left in between. Germline CDR1 is SGHVS and CDR2 is FQNEAQ. The CDR3 covers 14 residues. CDR3 sequence reads: CASSSLTGRGEQYF. The CDR3 DNA is TGTGCCAGCAGCTCTTTGACGGGTCGTGGGGAGCAGTACTTC. The variable domain in full, completed from reference TRBV7-8 and TRBJ2-7, reads GAGVSQSPRYKVAKRGQDVALRCDPISGHVSLFWYQQALGQGPEFLTYFQNEAQLDKSGLPSDRFFAERPEGSVSTLKIQRTQQEDSAVYLCASSSLTGRGEQYFGPGTRLTVT.

J is TRBJ2-2 and V is TRBV2; TRBD2 agrees at 10 bases. Germline trimming cut 6 bases from V and 7 bases from J; bases unmatched to any gene: 11. This CDR3 region has 16 residues. Per the germline V gene, CDR1 is SNHLY and CDR2 is FYNNEI. CDR3 sequence: CASSPLAGAGRGELFF. CDR3 coding DNA: TGTGCCAGCAGCCCCCTAGCGGGGGCCGGGCGCGGGGAGCTGTTTTTT.

The gene calls are TRBV6-5 and TRBJ1-5; 7 bases match TRBD1. The junction had 9 bases not matched to a gene; V was cut back by 6 bases and J by 4 bases. The CDR3 is 15 amino acids. Germline-derived CDR1 and CDR2 are MNHEY and SVGAGI. DNA of the CDR3: TGTGCCAGCAGCCCTCAACAGGGGTGGAATCAGCCCCAGCATTTT. This sequence encodes CASSPQQGWNQPQHF.

The V call is TRBV5-1, the J call TRBJ2-2; 11 positions agree with TRBD2. J was trimmed by 4 bases and V by 4 bases; bases with no gene match: 3. The CDR3 contains 15 residues. Germline lookup yields CDR1 SGHRS and CDR2 YFSETQ. CDR3 bases: TGCGCCAGCAGCGGTAGCGGGGGGGTCACCGGGGAGCTGTTTTTT. As protein: CASSGSGGVTGELFF.

The chain uses TRBV19 and TRBJ2-7; TRBD1 matches at 7 bases. CDR1 LNHDA and CDR2 SQIVND come from the germline V gene (reference sequence). The CDR3 spans 14 residues. Trimming took 6 bases from V and 1 from J; bases not matched to a gene: 6. The CDR3 nucleotides are TGTGCCAGTAGCACTCCGGGACAGTCCTACGAGCAGTACTTC. It codes for CASSTPGQSYEQYF.

This chain connects TRBV7-2 to TRBJ1-1, with D unclear. The CDR3 length is 13 residues. The germline gives CDR1 SGHTA, CDR2 FQGNSA. Trimming shortened V by 4 bases and J by 0 bases, and 6 bases separated the two germline ends. CDR3 region: CASSYSMNTEAFF. CDR3 DNA sequence: TGTGCCAGCAGCTATAGTATGAACACTGAAGCTTTCTTT.

The rearrangement joins TRBV19 to TRBJ2-6; D unclear. In germline, CDR1 is LNHDA, CDR2 SQIVND (reference sequence). The CDR3 has 13 amino acids. V was cut by 8 bases and J by 4 bases, with 9 bases left in between. CDR3 DNA sequence: TGTGCCAGTGGCCCGCTGGGGGCCAACGTCCTGACTTTC. It codes for CASGPLGANVLTF.

The genes are TRBV2 and TRBJ1-1; D not certain. V lost 2 bases and J 7 bases, leaving 8 bases between the germline ends. The germline V gene has CDR1 SNHLY and CDR2 FYNNEI. The CDR3 loop spans 12 amino acids. Here the CDR3 DNA reads TGTGCCAGCAGTGAATCGGGGAATGAAGCTTTCTTT. It is translated as CASSESGNEAFF.

The rearrangement links TRBV5-4 to TRBJ2-7; tentative D call: TRBD1 (6 bases). Germline values: CDR1 SGHNT, CDR2 YYREEE (reference sequence). V was clipped by 4 bases and J by 6 bases, with 17 bases between them. The CDR3 is 14 amino acids. CDR3 in DNA: TGTGCCAGCAGCCTCCCCGGGACACCGGTCGAGCAGTACTTC. Its protein product is CASSLPGTPVEQYF.

The chain carries TRBV5-4 and TRBJ2-7, with TRBD2 identical over 11 bases. This CDR3 has 15 amino acids. Germline-derived CDR1 and CDR2 are SGHNT and YYREEE (reference sequence). Trimming took 4 bases from V and 3 from J; bases not matched to a gene: 6. CDR3: CASSAPSGGHYEQYF. The CDR3 bases are TGTGCCAGCAGCGCCCCTAGCGGGGGGCACTACGAGCAGTACTTC.

The J gene is TRBJ2-6, the V gene TRBV5-1, with D maybe TRBD2 (5 bases). Germline assignment: CDR1 SGHRS and CDR2 YFSETQ. Trimming pared 5 bases from V and 0 bases from J, leaving 6 bases between. The CDR3 consists of 14 residues. The CDR3 region has the DNA TGCGCCAGCAGAGGAGGCTCTGGGGCCAACGTCCTGACTTTC. It specifies CASRGGSGANVLTF.

The chain carries TRBV5-3 and TRBJ2-1; D not certain. TRBV5-3 is given ORF status, its function remaining uncertain. V was pared by 2 bases and J by 3 bases, with 6 bases between. This CDR3 contains 13 residues. CDR3 sequence reads: CARSLISYNEQFF. CDR3 in DNA: TGTGCCAGAAGCTTAATCAGCTACAATGAGCAGTTCTTC.

This clone was observed a few times. The chain links TRBV28 to TRBJ1-2; D might be TRBD1 (6 bases). Between the trimmed V and J ends, which lost 2 bases and 8 bases, there was a span of 12 bases. This CDR3 comprises 13 residues. Per the germline V gene, CDR1 is MDHEN and CDR2 is SYDVKM. The CDR3 reads CASSLQGRQGYTF. CDR3 DNA sequence: TGTGCCAGCAGTTTACAGGGGCGGCAAGGCTACACCTTC.

CDR3 sequence (DNA): TGTGCTAGTGGTTTGGACCGGGGGAAATACAATGAGCAGTTCTTC. It specifies CASGLDRGKYNEQFF. V gene TRBV12-5 combines with J gene TRBJ2-1; a weak D match, TRBD2 (6 bases). The CDR3 has 15 amino acids. From germline, CDR1 is LGHNT and CDR2 FRNRAP. The ends were cut back, 1 base at V and 4 bases at J, with 11 bases in the middle.

This clone appeared a single time. The V call is TRBV4-2, the J call TRBJ2-1; TRBD2 aligns across 11 bases. J gave up 10 bases and V 4 bases, and 3 bases lay outside the gene matches. Germline V gene data show CDR1 as LGHNA and CDR2 as YNFKEQ. CDR3 length: 13 amino acids. The CDR3 protein is CASSLRTSGEQFF. DNA for the CDR3: TGTGCCAGCAGCCTTAGGACTAGCGGGGAGCAGTTCTTC.

This chain connects TRBV5-1 to TRBJ2-5; D possibly corresponds to TRBD1 (5 bases). Germline assignment: CDR1 SGHRS and CDR2 YFSETQ. Trimming removed 0 bases from V and 2 bases from J, with 8 bases in between. CDR3 size: 14 residues. CDR3 region: CASSLDRPQETQYF. The CDR3, as DNA: TGCGCCAGCAGCTTGGACAGGCCTCAAGAGACCCAGTACTTC.

This chain uses TRBV6-6 with TRBJ2-2; D is possibly TRBD1 (7 bases). Germline values: CDR1 MNHNY, CDR2 SVGAGI (reference sequence). V was shortened by 6 bases and J by 4 bases, with 15 bases between the two germline ends. This CDR3 spans 15 amino acids. CDR3: CASRPGTAGTGELFF. In DNA, the CDR3 is TGTGCCAGCAGACCCGGGACAGCGGGCACCGGGGAGCTGTTTTTT.

The V gene is TRBV5-1, the J gene TRBJ1-1, with TRBD1 identical over 7 bases. This CDR3 has 14 amino acids. Trimming at V came to 7 bases and at J to 0 bases, leaving 6 bases not matched to a gene. Germline values: CDR1 SGHRS, CDR2 YFSETQ. CDR3 residues: CASYRDSLNTEAFF. CDR3 DNA sequence: TGCGCCAGCTACCGGGACAGCTTGAACACTGAAGCTTTCTTT.